A selection of T cell receptor beta chains follows, all from one sample in a study of T cell changes during pregnancy in multiple sclerosis. The table came from immunoSEQ multiplex PCR; TCRdb's copy has only in-frame clones and leaves some out. Here the sample spans tens of thousands of clones, around nine tenths being singletons. The sequencing here drew on CD8+ T cells from peripheral blood mononuclear cells, taken before pregnancy. These receptors were obtained from a female donor with multiple sclerosis, enrolled in a pregnancy study. Both conserved end residues are part of each CDR3. D genes are given only for firm matches. Size is stated for part of the rows, as once, few or many counts, or as a class when the clone is expanded.

size	length	D	V	J	DNA	CDR3
NA	16	NA	TRBV7-9	TRBJ2-7	TGTGCCAGCAGCTTAGGAGCTGGGGCCATCCTGTACGAGCAGTACTTC	CASSLGAGAILYEQYF
NA	16	NA	TRBV7-9	TRBJ1-3	TGTGCCAGCAGCTTAGGGACCGGCGAGCGGGGAAACACCATATATTTT	CASSLGTGERGNTIYF
NA	16	TRBD1	TRBV7-9	TRBJ2-2	TGTGCCAGCAGCTGGTTCGGGACAGGGGTCCACGGGGAGCTGTTTTTT	CASSWFGTGVHGELFF
few	14	NA	TRBV27	TRBJ1-2	TGTGCCAGCAGTCCTCTAGTCAGGGGCTATGGCTACACCTTC	CASSPLVRGYGYTF
NA	15	NA	TRBV14	TRBJ2-3	TGTGCCAGCAGCCTCACAGCGGGCGCCGCAGATACGCAGTATTTT	CASSLTAGAADTQYF
NA	15	TRBD1	TRBV29-1	TRBJ1-1	TGCAGCGTTGAAGGGGTGGACAGGGGGAGCACTGAAGCTTTCTTT	CSVEGVDRGSTEAFF
NA	16	NA	TRBV7-6	TRBJ2-1	TGTGCCAGCCGATCCTTTTCAGGCCCCCCCTACAATGAGCAGTTCTTC	CASRSFSGPPYNEQFF
NA	13	NA	TRBV13	TRBJ2-5	TGTGCCAGCAGCTTGGACAGCCAAGAGACCCAGTACTTC	CASSLDSQETQYF
NA	14	NA	TRBV6-5	TRBJ1-6	TGTGCCAGCAGTTACTCGGGGGGGTTCTCACCCCTCCACTTT	CASSYSGGFSPLHF
NA	16	NA	TRBV21-1	TRBJ2-4	TGTGCCAGCAGCAACACTAGGCGCCTAGCCAAAAACATTCAGTACTTC	CASSNTRRLAKNIQYF
few	12	NA	TRBV11-2	TRBJ2-7	TGTGCCAGCAGCTTCGAGGGCTACGAGCAGTACTTC	CASSFEGYEQYF
NA	16	TRBD2	TRBV7-9	TRBJ2-7	TGTGCCAGCAGCACCGGGACTAGCGGGGGACTCTACGAGCAGTACTTC	CASSTGTSGGLYEQYF
medium-sized	14	NA	TRBV2	TRBJ1-1	TGTGCCAGCAGTTTGGGACAAGAGTGGACTGAAGCTTTCTTT	CASSLGQEWTEAFF
NA	18	NA	TRBV9	TRBJ2-1	TGTGCCAGCAGCGCTCCGCCTGGGTGGCGGGAAGACTACAATGAGCAGTTCTTC	CASSAPPGWREDYNEQFF